This T cell receptor beta chain was sequenced for a study of CD8 T cells in ankylosing spondylitis. Construction of TCR beta libraries was performed using quantitative 5'-RACE with molecular barcodes. TCRdb reanalysed the 5' RACE reads using MiXCR and keeps one entry per CDR3 protein. This table holds about 250,000 distinct CDR3 sequences, less than 9.5% found once. The CDR3 spans 12 residues. Trimming took 6 bases from V and 6 from J, leaving 12 bases between them. This clonotype occurred many times. Its antigen remains unidentified. Overall study results and limits: Disease-linked clones proved CD8+ and comparatively uncommon in peripheral blood. Reportedly, matched ankylosing spondylitis synovial fluid was significantly enriched for disease-linked clones. A motif in TCR beta, a set of about eight highly homologous variants, appeared characteristic of ankylosing spondylitis blood.

Sequenced: blood, either unsorted or a sorted T cell fraction (not recorded which). The chain recombines TRBV12-3 or TRBV12-4 with TRBJ2-7; either TRBD1 or TRBD2 may supply D (6 bases each). The sequence derives from a female donor with ankylosing spondylitis or in good health (not recorded which). CDR3 in DNA: TGTGCCAGCAGGGAGGGACACCTCGAGCAGTACTTC. Residues: CASREGHLEQYF.